This T cell receptor (beta chain) was identified in a study of blood T cell repertoires in COVID-19. Turning to the study itself: The United States, Italy and Spain provided the acute and convalescent COVID-19 samples.

In the original analysis: Nucleated cell counts were estimated from reference gene primer amplification. Sequencing used immunoSEQ multiplex PCR; TCRdb keeps in-frame clones, though not all of them. The DNA gave D and trimming, while V, J and clone size come from that table. The sample yields roughly 68,000 clones, 84% seen once. Sample: peripheral blood. The receptor was isolated from a man in his fifties or sixties with active COVID-19.

CDR3 protein: CSVPGRETQYF. In nucleotides, the CDR3 is TGCAGTGTCCCGGGGAGGGAGACCCAGTACTTC. This chain links TRBV20-1 with TRBJ2-5, with a weak D call TRBD2 (6 bases). Germline CDR1 reads DFQATT; CDR2 reads SNEGSKA (reference sequence). V shed 7 bases and J shed 5 bases, with 11 bases lying between them. The CDR3 extends over 11 amino acids.